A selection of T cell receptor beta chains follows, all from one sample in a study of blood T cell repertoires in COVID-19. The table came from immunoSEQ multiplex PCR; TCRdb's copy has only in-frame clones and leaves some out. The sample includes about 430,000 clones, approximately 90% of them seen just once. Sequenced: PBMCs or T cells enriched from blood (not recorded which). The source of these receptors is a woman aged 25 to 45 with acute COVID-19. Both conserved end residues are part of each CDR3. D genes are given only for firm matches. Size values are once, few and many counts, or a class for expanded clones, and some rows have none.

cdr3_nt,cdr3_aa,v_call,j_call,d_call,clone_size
TGCGCCAGCAGCCAACCCCGACTAGCTGCGGGTACTAGCACAGATACGCAGTATTTT,CASSQPRLAAGTSTDTQYF,TRBV4-1,TRBJ2-3,TRBD2,-
TGTGCCAGCAGCGTAAGGGACAGGCGGGGCGAGCAGTACTTC,CASSVRDRRGEQYF,TRBV9,TRBJ2-7,TRBD1,few
TGTGCCAGCAGCTTAGTCCGGGAGACCTGGGACTTCCCCTACGAGCAGTACTTC,CASSLVRETWDFPYEQYF,TRBV7-9,TRBJ2-7,-,-
TGTGCCAGCAGTGAGCCCCGGGAGGACACCGGGGAGCTGTTTTTT,CASSEPREDTGELFF,TRBV2,TRBJ2-2,TRBD2,few
TGTGCCAGAAGCTTGGAATTCCGCGAGGCTACCTACGAGCAGTACTTC,CARSLEFREATYEQYF,TRBV5-3,TRBJ2-7,-,-
TGTGCCAGCAGGGATGGGGCCAGGGCGGTTGAAAAACTGTTTTTT,CASRDGARAVEKLFF,TRBV6-6,TRBJ1-4,-,-
TGCAGCGTCTTTGGGGGGGGGCCCCCTAACTATGGCTACACCTTC,CSVFGGGPPNYGYTF,TRBV29-1,TRBJ1-2,-,-
TGCGCCAGCAGCCAAGAAGTGGGGGCGGTCACTGAAGCTTTCTTT,CASSQEVGAVTEAFF,TRBV4-1,TRBJ1-1,-,-
TGTGCTAGTGGAATAGGGGGCCTCGGGAGGGTTAACTCTGAAGCTTTCTTT,CASGIGGLGRVNSEAFF,TRBV12-5,TRBJ1-1,TRBD1,-
TGTGCCAGCAGCTCCCACCAGAAAAACTATGGCTACACCTTC,CASSSHQKNYGYTF,TRBV13,TRBJ1-2,-,-
TGTGCCAGTAGTGCCCGGGACAGCTCCTACAATGAGCAGTTCTTC,CASSARDSSYNEQFF,TRBV19,TRBJ2-1,TRBD1,-
TGCGCCAGCAGCTTGGACAGGGGTGGTGAAAAACTGTTTTTT,CASSLDRGGEKLFF,TRBV5-1,TRBJ1-4,TRBD1,-
TGTGCCAGCAGTATAGACAGGAATGGCTACACCTTC,CASSIDRNGYTF,TRBV2,TRBJ1-2,-,-
TGTGCCAGCAGTTTTTGGGGGGTTGGATCACCCCTCCACTTT,CASSFWGVGSPLHF,TRBV27,TRBJ1-6,-,-
TGTGCCAGCAGTGAACAGGTTTGGGGCAATCAGCCCCAGCATTTT,CASSEQVWGNQPQHF,TRBV6-1,TRBJ1-5,-,many
TGTGCCAGCAGAAAAAGGGGGGGCACTGAAGCTTTCTTT,CASRKRGGTEAFF,TRBV27,TRBJ1-1,-,-
TGTGCCAGCAGTGTCAATGGACAGGGCAATCAGCCCCAGCATTTT,CASSVNGQGNQPQHF,TRBV6-4,TRBJ1-5,TRBD1,few
TGTGCCAGCAGTACAGGGAGCTCCTACGAGCAGTACTTC,CASSTGSSYEQYF,TRBV28,TRBJ2-7,-,-
TGTGCCAGCAGACAGGAAAATGCAAAACTGTTTTTT,CASRQENAKLFF,TRBV2,TRBJ1-4,-,once
TGCGCCAGCAGCACGGGACAGCTCAGCTCCTACGAGCAGTACTTC,CASSTGQLSSYEQYF,TRBV5-1,TRBJ2-7,TRBD1,-
TGTGCCAGTAGTACCTACGATTTGGATCAGCCCCAGCATTTT,CASSTYDLDQPQHF,TRBV19,TRBJ1-5,-,-
TGTGCCAGCAGCTTAGGGGACACCTACTACGAGCAGTACTTC,CASSLGDTYYEQYF,TRBV7-8,TRBJ2-7,-,once
TGCAGCGTTGAGGGACTAGCGGCCTACAATGAGCAGTTCTTC,CSVEGLAAYNEQFF,TRBV29-1,TRBJ2-1,TRBD2,-
TGCGCCAGCAGCTTGGGAGTTAGTCGTGAGCAGTACTTC,CASSLGVSREQYF,TRBV5-1,TRBJ2-7,-,-
TGTGCCAGCAGCTTAGAGGTTCCGAGCTATGGCTACACCTTC,CASSLEVPSYGYTF,TRBV11-3,TRBJ1-2,-,-
TGTGCCAGTAGAACCAGGGGGCCCGCTAATGAAAAACTGTTTTTT,CASRTRGPANEKLFF,TRBV2,TRBJ1-4,TRBD1,-
TGTGCCACCAGTGATGCCGGACAGGCTCGGGCTTTCTTT,CATSDAGQARAFF,TRBV24-1,TRBJ1-1,TRBD1,-
TGTGCCAGCAGCCAAGACAGTACCCTCCACTTT,CASSQDSTLHF,TRBV7-8,TRBJ1-6,-,-
TGCGCCAGCAGCCCGAACCAGGGCTCCAATTCACCCCTCCACTTT,CASSPNQGSNSPLHF,TRBV4-3,TRBJ1-6,-,-
TGTGCCATCAGTGAGAGTACAGGCAAGAATTCACCCCTCCACTTT,CAISESTGKNSPLHF,TRBV10-3,TRBJ1-6,-,once
TGTGCCAGCAGCTACCCAGCGGGGGGGACCTACGAGCAGTACTTC,CASSYPAGGTYEQYF,TRBV4-2,TRBJ2-7,TRBD2,-
TGTGCCAGCAGCCAAGGGGGCATGAACACTGAAGCTTTCTTT,CASSQGGMNTEAFF,TRBV4-2,TRBJ1-1,-,-
TGTGCCAGCAGCTTATCCCGACAGGCGACCACTGAAGCTTTCTTT,CASSLSRQATTEAFF,TRBV7-2,TRBJ1-1,-,-
TGTGCCAGCAGCTTAATGACAGGTCCTTACAATGAGCAGTTCTTC,CASSLMTGPYNEQFF,TRBV7-2,TRBJ2-1,-,-
TGTGCCAGCAGAGTACAGGGGGCCTACGAGCAGTACTTC,CASRVQGAYEQYF,TRBV6-5,TRBJ2-7,TRBD1,once
TGTGCCACCAGATCACGGGGAACCACAGATACGCAGTATTTT,CATRSRGTTDTQYF,TRBV24-1,TRBJ2-3,-,-
TGTGCCAGCAGCCGGGGACAGGACACAGATACGCAGTATTTT,CASSRGQDTDTQYF,TRBV6-5,TRBJ2-3,TRBD1,-
TGTGCCATCAGTGAGGGGAGGGTCGGTGAAAAACTGTTTTTT,CAISEGRVGEKLFF,TRBV10-3,TRBJ1-4,-,-
TGTGCCAGCAGCCTTAAACAGGGACCAAACACTGAAGCTTTCTTT,CASSLKQGPNTEAFF,TRBV5-4,TRBJ1-1,-,-
TGTGCCAGTAGTATAGGTACAGGGGAAGGCTACACCTTC,CASSIGTGEGYTF,TRBV19,TRBJ1-2,TRBD1,-
TGTGCCAGCAGTTACCTAGCGGTGGGAGACACAGATACGCAGTATTTT,CASSYLAVGDTDTQYF,TRBV6-2/TRBV6-3,TRBJ2-3,TRBD2,-
TGTGCCAGCAGCTTAACGAGAGAGACCCAGTACTTC,CASSLTRETQYF,TRBV7-3,TRBJ2-5,-,once
TGTGCCAGCAGCGTTGGGACAGGGGCCTACGAGCAGTACTTC,CASSVGTGAYEQYF,TRBV9,TRBJ2-7,TRBD1,-
TGTGCCAGCAGCGTAGTAACAGGGAGGGTTGAGCAGTTCTTC,CASSVVTGRVEQFF,TRBV9,TRBJ2-1,-,few
TGTGCCAGCAGCTTAGAGGGCGGGCGGCACTCTAGCAATCAGCCCCAGCATTTT,CASSLEGGRHSSNQPQHF,TRBV13,TRBJ1-5,-,-
TGTGCCAGTAGTATTGAAGGACGCCGGGACTCTAACTATGGCTACACCTTC,CASSIEGRRDSNYGYTF,TRBV19,TRBJ1-2,-,-
TGTGCCACGATTTGGGGCGGTGATACGCAGTATTTT,CATIWGGDTQYF,TRBV30,TRBJ2-3,-,-
TGTGCCAGCAAACAGTTGACTGGAAACACCATATATTTT,CASKQLTGNTIYF,TRBV6-5,TRBJ1-3,-,-
TGTGCCAGCAGTGACTCGCCCTACAGGGGAACTAACTATGGCTACACCTTC,CASSDSPYRGTNYGYTF,TRBV6-4,TRBJ1-2,TRBD1,-